These T cell receptor beta chains were read from a single sample in a study of spatial heterogeneity in lung cancer. TCRdb itself ran the 5' RACE reads through MiXCR, one entry per CDR3 protein. The sample consists of about 16,000 distinct CDR3 sequences, approximately 6.2% of them appearing once. The sample was lung tumor tissue, taken at surgery. The receptor source for this set is a female donor with early-stage non-small cell lung cancer. The CDR3 runs from the conserved cysteine through the conserved F or W. The order of the fields is J gene, clone size, D gene, V gene, CDR3 DNA, CDR3 protein. The D gene is left open where the match is weak. Not all rows give a size; the values are once, few, many and, for expanded clones, a class.

TRBJ1-2,many,NA,TRBV30,TGTGCAAAATGGAACAACTATGGCTACACCTTC,CAKWNNYGYTF
TRBJ1-1,many,NA,TRBV20-1,TGCAGTGCTTCCCGGGCCCCGGGAGGGCTCTTT,CSASRAPGGLF
TRBJ2-7,many,NA,TRBV4-3,TGCGCCCCGCCCCCAGGCTACGAGCAGTACTTC,CAPPPGYEQYF
TRBJ1-1,NA,NA,TRBV30,TGTGCCTGGAGGAGGGACACTGAAGCTTTCTTT,CAWRRDTEAFF
TRBJ1-3,many,NA,TRBV27,TGTGCCAGCAGAGACGACGGAAGCTCTGGAAACACCATATATTTT,CASRDDGSSGNTIYF
TRBJ2-7,NA,TRBD1,TRBV29-1,TGCAGCGTTGTTTCTGGAGACAGGGTCTCCGAGCAGTACTTC,CSVVSGDRVSEQYF
TRBJ1-1,medium-sized,TRBD1,TRBV29-1,TGCAGCGCCGCACAGGGGACTAACACTGAAGCTTTCTTT,CSAAQGTNTEAFF
TRBJ2-7,many,TRBD1,TRBV7-2,TGTGCCAGCAGCTTAGTCCGGACAGGGGCCAACTTCTACGAGCAGTACTTC,CASSLVRTGANFYEQYF
TRBJ1-4,many,NA,TRBV12-3/TRBV12-4,TGTGCCAGCAGCACCGGGGCACCGCCGGAAAAACTGTTTTTT,CASSTGAPPEKLFF
TRBJ1-1,many,TRBD1,TRBV28,TGTGCCAGCAGTCGGTGGGGACAGACGAACACTGAAGCTTTCTTT,CASSRWGQTNTEAFF
TRBJ2-5,medium-sized,TRBD1,TRBV5-6,TGTGCCAGCAGCTTAAGACAGGGGAAGGGCCTTGAGACCCAGTACTTC,CASSLRQGKGLETQYF
TRBJ1-1,NA,NA,TRBV10-3,TGTGCCATCAGTGAGTTGGACACTGAAGCTTTCTTT,CAISELDTEAFF
TRBJ2-7,NA,NA,TRBV12-5,TGTGCTAGTGGTTTCGAGGGGGGCAGCGAGCAGTACTTC,CASGFEGGSEQYF
TRBJ1-5,many,NA,TRBV5-1,TGCGGCAGACGCATGGCCCCCAAGTATCAGCCCCAGCATTTT,CGRRMAPKYQPQHF
TRBJ1-5,few,TRBD1,TRBV19,TGTGCCAGTAGTATAGCGAGGGGACAGGTTCGGTCCCAGCATTTT,CASSIARGQVRSQHF
TRBJ1-6,many,TRBD1,TRBV30,TGTGCCTGGAGTCTGTGGTTGGGGACAGGGATTTCACCCCTCCACTTT,CAWSLWLGTGISPLHF
TRBJ2-7,many,TRBD1,TRBV12-5,TGTGCTAGTGCCTTCGGTTCAGGGGGCGCAACCGGCGAGCAGTACTTC,CASAFGSGGATGEQYF
TRBJ2-5,many,NA,TRBV7-2,TGTGCCAGCAGCCCCCCCCCAATGGGTCCTAAGGGTGAGACCCAGTACTTC,CASSPPPMGPKGETQYF
TRBJ1-1,many,NA,TRBV20-1,TGTGGGGGGCGCTCCCTACTTTGGACTGAAGCTTTCTTT,CGGRSLLWTEAFF
TRBJ1-5,NA,NA,TRBV29-1,TGCAGCGTTGCAATGGGGTGGGGCAGCAATCAGCCCCAGCATTTT,CSVAMGWGSNQPQHF
TRBJ1-3,few,TRBD1,TRBV5-8,TGTGCCAGCAGCCGGGACAGGGGTGGAAACACCATATATTTT,CASSRDRGGNTIYF
TRBJ2-2,few,TRBD2,TRBV20-1,TGCAGTGCTCTCCGACTAGCGTTCGGGGAGCTGTTTTTT,CSALRLAFGELFF